A selection of T cell receptor beta chains follows, all from one sample in a study of blood T cell repertoires in COVID-19. Clones were read by immunoSEQ multiplex PCR, and TCRdb kept only the in-frame ones, dropping some. The sample gives roughly 160,000 clones, roughly 85% of which show up once; 5% to 6% is in the top ten. The specimen was peripheral blood. The origin of the receptors is a woman between 45 and 60 years old with COVID-19, enrolled during active disease. Each CDR3 is given with its conserved first and last residue. Each record gives: D gene, V gene, CDR3 protein. The D gene is left open where the match is weak.

>TRBD2|TRBV3-1/TRBV3-2
CASSDGLAGINEQFF
>.|TRBV19
CASSLRLEEETQYF
>TRBD2|TRBV10-3
CAIRERGGSNNEQFF
>TRBD1|TRBV5-1
CASSTGQGDDYGYTF
>.|TRBV5-1
CASSPRTVATNSPLHF
>TRBD2|TRBV11-3
CASSRPWTSETDTQYF
>.|TRBV2
CASTLEQYNEQFF
>.|TRBV4-1
CASSQPRELSSGANVLTF
>.|TRBV27
CASSEQGNQPQHF
>.|TRBV5-1
CASRVILGHNEQFF
>.|TRBV30
CAWKVAGSYNEQFF
>TRBD1|TRBV2
CASTGDRGSAEQFF
>.|TRBV19
CASSTFDQPQHF
>TRBD2|TRBV19
CASSIGLAGALGETQYF
>.|TRBV2
CASSESTVSNQPQHF
>.|TRBV7-9
CASSSLLGLYGYTF
>.|TRBV5-1
CASSPWPFSGNTIYF
>.|TRBV19
CASSTDTGTINYGYTF
>TRBD1|TRBV6-5
CASGQQGFGELFF
>TRBD1|TRBV25-1
CASSESTTGGSEAFF
>.|TRBV2
CASSAGNYYSNQPQHF
>.|TRBV9
CASSVQGHEQFF
>TRBD2|TRBV7-2
CASSTQLAGGADTQYF
>.|TRBV4-3
CASSQDYTLDSSYTF
>TRBD1|TRBV5-1
CASSPGQDNEQFF
>.|TRBV19
CASSVAQTSYEQYF
>.|TRBV7-2
CASSQQVEFSGNTIYF
>.|TRBV11-2
CASSLAGGGPADTQYF
>.|TRBV5-1
CASSVQYDTGELFF
>TRBD1|TRBV27
CASSLGTGNEKLFF
>.|TRBV6-4
CASSESGGSQPQHF
>.|TRBV2
CASDQGGIKNIQYF
>TRBD2|TRBV7-3
CASSTRTSGGALTDTQYF
>.|TRBV12-3/TRBV12-4
CASSTITGHPGFF
>.|TRBV30
CAWSGQSGNTIYF
>.|TRBV30
CAWSVGTNGYTF
>.|TRBV5-6
CASSLAQGINYGYTF
>.|TRBV9
CASSANTDTQYF
>.|TRBV14
CASSQDGGTYQNTEAFF
>TRBD1|TRBV7-9
CASSPGQPNSPLHF
>.|TRBV3-1/TRBV3-2
CASSQGGGAFQYF
>.|TRBV7-9
CASSQMGLLYEQYF
>TRBD1|TRBV3-1/TRBV3-2
CASSSRRGDNQPQHF
>.|TRBV6-5
CASRPTQGNTEAFF
>.|TRBV3-1/TRBV3-2
CASSPQLQVTQYF
>TRBD1|TRBV4-1
CASSQVEAGGGGGYTF
>.|TRBV7-7
CASSLIGRQVARAFF
>.|TRBV7-9
CASSLAMSSLGTDTQYF